A selection of T cell receptor beta chains follows, all from one sample in a study of PD-1 blockade in classical Hodgkin lymphoma. Sequenced by immunoSEQ multiplex PCR; TCRdb stores in-frame clones only, minus some. In the table there are about 62,000 clones, approximately 88% of which are singletons. Sequencing used peripheral blood mononuclear cells (PBMCs), obtained at baseline. All receptors come from a human donor with classical Hodgkin lymphoma. The CDR3 runs from the conserved cysteine through the conserved F or W. Each record gives: CDR3 protein, CDR3 DNA, D gene, clone size, J gene, V gene. The D gene is left open where the match is weak. A row's size may be missing; if present it is once, few, many or a size class.

CDR3aa: CAWSVHVNTEAFF
CDR3nt: TGTGCCTGGAGTGTACACGTTAACACTGAAGCTTTCTTT
d_gene: .
abundance: .
j_gene: TRBJ1-1
v_gene: TRBV30

CDR3aa: CASSRIYSDTQYF
CDR3nt: TGTGCCAGCAGCCGAATTTACTCAGATACGCAGTATTTT
d_gene: .
abundance: .
j_gene: TRBJ2-3
v_gene: TRBV7-6

CDR3aa: CARESDGKTEAFF
CDR3nt: TGTGCCCGAGAGAGTGACGGTAAAACTGAAGCTTTCTTT
d_gene: .
abundance: .
j_gene: TRBJ1-1
v_gene: TRBV30

CDR3aa: CAWSRTGQGSSNYGYTF
CDR3nt: TGTGCCTGGAGTAGGACCGGACAGGGAAGCTCAAACTATGGCTACACCTTC
d_gene: TRBD1
abundance: .
j_gene: TRBJ1-2
v_gene: TRBV30

CDR3aa: CASTVQVGGTNYGYTF
CDR3nt: TGTGCCAGCACCGTTCAGGTGGGGGGAACTAACTATGGCTACACCTTC
d_gene: .
abundance: few
j_gene: TRBJ1-2
v_gene: TRBV7-2

CDR3aa: CASSLARKPSGNTIYF
CDR3nt: TGTGCCAGCAGCTTAGCTAGGAAACCCTCTGGAAACACCATATATTTT
d_gene: .
abundance: .
j_gene: TRBJ1-3
v_gene: TRBV7-2

CDR3aa: CAWSVTNSPLHF
CDR3nt: TGTGCCTGGAGTGTCACCAATTCACCCCTCCACTTT
d_gene: .
abundance: .
j_gene: TRBJ1-6
v_gene: TRBV30

CDR3aa: CVSRTTGGGGLKLFF
CDR3nt: TGTGTCAGCAGAACAACAGGGGGCGGTGGGTTAAAACTGTTTTTT
d_gene: TRBD1
abundance: .
j_gene: TRBJ1-4
v_gene: TRBV6-5

CDR3aa: CASSEGGRDTQYF
CDR3nt: TGTGCCAGCAGTGAGGGGGGGAGGGATACGCAGTATTTT
d_gene: TRBD2
abundance: .
j_gene: TRBJ2-3
v_gene: TRBV6-1

CDR3aa: CASSIGLSSGNTIYF
CDR3nt: TGTGCCAGTAGTATAGGGCTAAGCTCTGGAAACACCATATATTTT
d_gene: .
abundance: once
j_gene: TRBJ1-3
v_gene: TRBV19

CDR3aa: CAWSLLAGGPGELFF
CDR3nt: TGTGCCTGGAGCCTTTTAGCGGGGGGGCCCGGGGAGCTGTTTTTT
d_gene: TRBD2
abundance: .
j_gene: TRBJ2-2
v_gene: TRBV30

CDR3aa: CAWSGTEAFF
CDR3nt: TGTGCCTGGAGCGGGACTGAAGCTTTCTTT
d_gene: .
abundance: once
j_gene: TRBJ1-1
v_gene: TRBV30

CDR3aa: CASSPFPSGGLYNEQFF
CDR3nt: TGTGCCAGCAGCCCCTTTCCTAGCGGGGGACTCTACAATGAGCAGTTCTTC
d_gene: TRBD2
abundance: .
j_gene: TRBJ2-1
v_gene: TRBV7-6

CDR3aa: CASSYSGSKTDTQYF
CDR3nt: TGTGCCAGCAGTTACTCTGGCTCCAAGACAGATACGCAGTATTTT
d_gene: .
abundance: .
j_gene: TRBJ2-3
v_gene: TRBV6-5

CDR3aa: CASSTDADTQYF
CDR3nt: TGTGCCAGCAGCACGGACGCAGATACGCAGTATTTT
d_gene: .
abundance: .
j_gene: TRBJ2-3
v_gene: TRBV7-9

CDR3aa: CASSLAGLGANYGYTF
CDR3nt: TGCGCCAGCAGCTTGGCCGGCCTGGGGGCGAACTATGGCTACACCTTC
d_gene: .
abundance: .
j_gene: TRBJ1-2
v_gene: TRBV5-1

CDR3aa: CSVEGSGIAFF
CDR3nt: TGCAGCGTTGAAGGTTCGGGGATAGCTTTCTTT
d_gene: .
abundance: .
j_gene: TRBJ1-1
v_gene: TRBV29-1

CDR3aa: CASSPAYEQYF
CDR3nt: TGTGCCAGCAGCCCGGCCTACGAGCAGTACTTC
d_gene: .
abundance: .
j_gene: TRBJ2-7
v_gene: TRBV7-9

CDR3aa: CASSVGISGQTYEQYF
CDR3nt: TGTGCCAGCAGCGTAGGAATTAGCGGGCAAACCTACGAGCAGTACTTC
d_gene: TRBD2
abundance: .
j_gene: TRBJ2-7
v_gene: TRBV9

CDR3aa: CASSPPGARGEQYF
CDR3nt: TGTGCCAGCAGCCCCCCCGGGGCGAGAGGCGAGCAGTACTTC
d_gene: .
abundance: .
j_gene: TRBJ2-7
v_gene: TRBV7-9

CDR3aa: CASSLRALAGGNPDTQYF
CDR3nt: TGTGCCAGCAGCTTAAGGGCCCTAGCGGGGGGGAATCCAGATACGCAGTATTTT
d_gene: TRBD2
abundance: .
j_gene: TRBJ2-3
v_gene: TRBV7-2

CDR3aa: CASQTGGTEAFF
CDR3nt: TGTGCCAGCCAAACAGGGGGCACTGAAGCTTTCTTT
d_gene: TRBD1
abundance: once
j_gene: TRBJ1-1
v_gene: TRBV2

CDR3aa: CASSLGTGLYEKLFF
CDR3nt: TGTGCCAGCAGCCTCGGGACAGGGTTGTATGAAAAACTGTTTTTT
d_gene: TRBD1
abundance: .
j_gene: TRBJ1-4
v_gene: TRBV14

CDR3aa: CASSQGDTEAFF
CDR3nt: TGCGCCAGCAGCCAAGGAGATACTGAAGCTTTCTTT
d_gene: .
abundance: .
j_gene: TRBJ1-1
v_gene: TRBV4-3

CDR3aa: CASSPEKLRGYNEQFF
CDR3nt: TGCGCCAGCAGCCCCGAGAAATTACGAGGGTACAATGAGCAGTTCTTC
d_gene: .
abundance: once
j_gene: TRBJ2-1
v_gene: TRBV5-1

CDR3aa: CASSLGGQGNQPQHF
CDR3nt: TGTGCCAGCAGCTTAGGGGGACAGGGGAATCAGCCCCAGCATTTT
d_gene: TRBD1
abundance: .
j_gene: TRBJ1-5
v_gene: TRBV7-9

CDR3aa: CASSPQVTDTQYF
CDR3nt: TGTGCCAGCAGCCCTCAGGTTACAGATACGCAGTATTTT
d_gene: .
abundance: .
j_gene: TRBJ2-3
v_gene: TRBV5-4

CDR3aa: CASSLTLDNEQFF
CDR3nt: TGTGCCAGCAGCTTGACGCTGGACAATGAGCAGTTCTTC
d_gene: .
abundance: .
j_gene: TRBJ2-1
v_gene: TRBV5-4

CDR3aa: CASSIVAGGYEQYF
CDR3nt: TGTGCCAGTAGTATAGTAGCAGGGGGGTACGAGCAGTACTTC
d_gene: .
abundance: few
j_gene: TRBJ2-7
v_gene: TRBV19

CDR3aa: CASSLVQGPPWEQYF
CDR3nt: TGTGCCAGCAGCTTAGTACAGGGTCCCCCCTGGGAGCAGTACTTC
d_gene: .
abundance: .
j_gene: TRBJ2-5
v_gene: TRBV7-9

CDR3aa: CASSFLSPRENYEQYF
CDR3nt: TGTGCCAGCAGCTTCCTATCCCCGCGGGAGAACTACGAGCAGTACTTC
d_gene: TRBD2
abundance: .
j_gene: TRBJ2-7
v_gene: TRBV7-9

CDR3aa: CASKDSPGHTEAFF
CDR3nt: TGTGCCAGTAAGGATAGTCCAGGCCACACTGAAGCTTTCTTT
d_gene: .
abundance: .
j_gene: TRBJ1-1
v_gene: TRBV19

CDR3aa: CASSLSDRATDTQYF
CDR3nt: TGTGCCAGCAGCTTGTCAGACCGCGCCACAGATACGCAGTATTTT
d_gene: .
abundance: .
j_gene: TRBJ2-3
v_gene: TRBV5-6

CDR3aa: CASSLRGSRDEQFF
CDR3nt: TGTGCCAGCAGCTTACGGGGTAGCCGCGATGAGCAGTTCTTC
d_gene: .
abundance: .
j_gene: TRBJ2-1
v_gene: TRBV7-6

CDR3aa: CASSLVTSGGRFQETQYF
CDR3nt: TGCGCCAGCAGCTTGGTGACTAGCGGGGGCAGGTTTCAAGAGACCCAGTACTTC
d_gene: TRBD2
abundance: .
j_gene: TRBJ2-5
v_gene: TRBV5-1

CDR3aa: CASRGNADTQYF
CDR3nt: TGTGCCAGCAGGGGGAACGCAGATACGCAGTATTTT
d_gene: .
abundance: .
j_gene: TRBJ2-3
v_gene: TRBV11-2

CDR3aa: CASSLAGARGAEQYF
CDR3nt: TGTGCCAGCAGCTTAGCGGGGGCGAGGGGAGCGGAGCAGTACTTC
d_gene: .
abundance: .
j_gene: TRBJ2-7
v_gene: TRBV7-6

CDR3aa: CASSPRMAHYEQYF
CDR3nt: TGTGCCAGCAGCCCCCGCATGGCACACTACGAGCAGTACTTC
d_gene: .
abundance: .
j_gene: TRBJ2-7
v_gene: TRBV6-1

CDR3aa: CASSQDRGNQPQHF
CDR3nt: TGTGCCAGCAGCCAGGACAGGGGCAATCAGCCCCAGCATTTT
d_gene: TRBD1
abundance: .
j_gene: TRBJ1-5
v_gene: TRBV2

CDR3aa: CAIDGGPTDTQYF
CDR3nt: TGTGCCATCGACGGGGGACCCACAGATACGCAGTATTTT
d_gene: .
abundance: .
j_gene: TRBJ2-3
v_gene: TRBV28

CDR3aa: CASSPGTGEAFF
CDR3nt: TGTGCCAGCTCACCAGGGACAGGGGAAGCTTTCTTT
d_gene: TRBD1
abundance: .
j_gene: TRBJ1-1
v_gene: TRBV18

CDR3aa: CASILLGGVTPYNSPLHF
CDR3nt: TGTGCCAGCATTCTTTTGGGGGGTGTGACACCTTATAATTCACCCCTCCACTTT
d_gene: .
abundance: .
j_gene: TRBJ1-6
v_gene: TRBV27

CDR3aa: CASSGTGTPNTGELFF
CDR3nt: TGTGCCAGCAGCGGAACCGGGACACCGAACACCGGGGAGCTGTTTTTT
d_gene: .
abundance: .
j_gene: TRBJ2-2
v_gene: TRBV4-2

CDR3aa: CASSFSLAGGTTGELFF
CDR3nt: TGCGCCAGCAGCTTCTCACTAGCGGGGGGTACCACCGGGGAGCTGTTTTTT
d_gene: TRBD2
abundance: .
j_gene: TRBJ2-2
v_gene: TRBV5-1

CDR3aa: CSGRTGTNTGELFF
CDR3nt: TGCAGCGGTAGGACAGGGACGAACACCGGGGAGCTGTTTTTT
d_gene: TRBD1
abundance: once
j_gene: TRBJ2-2
v_gene: TRBV29-1

CDR3aa: CASSATGTIGFF
CDR3nt: TGCGCCAGCAGTGCGACCGGGACCATTGGGTTCTTC
d_gene: .
abundance: .
j_gene: TRBJ2-1
v_gene: TRBV10-1

CDR3aa: CASSEWDGNEKLFF
CDR3nt: TGTGCCAGCAGTGAATGGGATGGGAATGAAAAACTGTTTTTT
d_gene: .
abundance: .
j_gene: TRBJ1-4
v_gene: TRBV25-1

CDR3aa: CASSRSGDRVYEQYF
CDR3nt: TGTGCCAGCAGCCGAAGTGGGGACAGAGTCTACGAGCAGTACTTC
d_gene: TRBD1
abundance: .
j_gene: TRBJ2-7
v_gene: TRBV7-9

CDR3aa: CASSTEEGAPGNTIYF
CDR3nt: TGTGCCAGCAGCACCGAGGAGGGGGCTCCTGGAAACACCATATATTTT
d_gene: TRBD1
abundance: .
j_gene: TRBJ1-3
v_gene: TRBV9

CDR3aa: CASTSQYRAGNYGYTF
CDR3nt: TGTGCCAGCACAAGCCAATACAGGGCTGGGAACTATGGCTACACCTTC
d_gene: .
abundance: few
j_gene: TRBJ1-2
v_gene: TRBV7-2

CDR3aa: CASSDTSTSYNEQFF
CDR3nt: TGTGCCAGCAGCGACACTAGCACCTCCTACAATGAGCAGTTCTTC
d_gene: .
abundance: .
j_gene: TRBJ2-1
v_gene: TRBV9

CDR3aa: CASGSGQGGNEQFF
CDR3nt: TGTGCTAGTGGTTCTGGACAGGGCGGGAATGAGCAGTTCTTC
d_gene: TRBD1
abundance: few
j_gene: TRBJ2-1
v_gene: TRBV12-5

CDR3aa: CASSVAGRETQYF
CDR3nt: TGTGCCAGCAGCGTAGCTGGCCGGGAGACCCAGTACTTC
d_gene: .
abundance: .
j_gene: TRBJ2-5
v_gene: TRBV9

CDR3aa: CASSLAGSADTQYF
CDR3nt: TGTGCCAGCAGTTTAGCGGGGAGCGCAGATACGCAGTATTTT
d_gene: TRBD2
abundance: .
j_gene: TRBJ2-3
v_gene: TRBV6-5

CDR3aa: CASRGYQETQYF
CDR3nt: TGTGCCAGCCGCGGTTACCAAGAGACCCAGTACTTC
d_gene: .
abundance: .
j_gene: TRBJ2-5
v_gene: TRBV7-9

CDR3aa: CASRAPGTSYNEQFF
CDR3nt: TGTGCCAGCAGGGCTCCAGGGACATCCTACAATGAGCAGTTCTTC
d_gene: .
abundance: .
j_gene: TRBJ2-1
v_gene: TRBV28

CDR3aa: CAWSRAGDYQPQHF
CDR3nt: TGTGCCTGGAGCCGGGCAGGGGACTATCAGCCCCAGCATTTT
d_gene: .
abundance: .
j_gene: TRBJ1-5
v_gene: TRBV30

CDR3aa: CASSRDRGRGGYTF
CDR3nt: TGTGCCAGCAGCCGGGACAGGGGGCGCGGTGGCTACACCTTC
d_gene: TRBD1
abundance: .
j_gene: TRBJ1-2
v_gene: TRBV25-1